This TCR beta chain stems from a study of control samples from healthy donors and cancer patients. V lost 1 base and J 3 bases, leaving 4 bases between the germline ends. The CDR3 covers 11 residues. Germline values: CDR1 DFQATT, CDR2 SNEGSKA (reference sequence). TCRdb's table, derived via immunoSEQ multiplex PCR, lists solely in-frame clones and lacks some. The sample lists around 59,000 clones, 92% occurring once. Points on this clone: Other DNA sequences within the sample encode an identical CDR3.

The sequencing input was PBMCs. The receptor comes from a middle-aged man with colorectal cancer. The chain has TRBV20-1 and TRBJ2-7; D is unresolved. For the CDR3, the DNA is TGCAGTGCTAGAGTTAACTACGAGCAGTACTTC. Translated, it gives CSARVNYEQYF.